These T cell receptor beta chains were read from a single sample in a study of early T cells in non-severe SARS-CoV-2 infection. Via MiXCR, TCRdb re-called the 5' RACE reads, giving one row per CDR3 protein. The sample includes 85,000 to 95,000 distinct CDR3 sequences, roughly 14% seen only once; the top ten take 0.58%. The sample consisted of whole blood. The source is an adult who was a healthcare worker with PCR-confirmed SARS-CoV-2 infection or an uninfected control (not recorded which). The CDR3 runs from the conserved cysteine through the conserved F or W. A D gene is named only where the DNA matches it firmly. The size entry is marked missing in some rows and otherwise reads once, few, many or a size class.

CDR3: CAISPPSGTGSLETQYF; DNA: TGTGCCATCAGCCCCCCGTCCGGGACCGGGTCCCTGGAGACCCAGTACTTC; D: -; V: TRBV10-3; size: few; J: TRBJ2-5
CDR3: CASRALAGGRAEQFF; DNA: TGTGCCAGCAGGGCACTAGCGGGGGGGCGGGCTGAGCAGTTCTTC; D: TRBD2; V: TRBV6-2/TRBV6-3; size: -; J: TRBJ2-1
CDR3: CASSASVLETQYF; DNA: TGTGCCAGCAGCGCTAGCGTCCTGGAGACCCAGTACTTC; D: -; V: TRBV7-2; size: few; J: TRBJ2-5
CDR3: CASSPQSGVALGYTF; DNA: TGTGCCAGCAGTCCCCAATCGGGGGTGGCTCTTGGCTACACCTTC; D: -; V: TRBV12-3/TRBV12-4; size: few; J: TRBJ1-2
CDR3: CASSETLRWRGDTQYF; DNA: TGTGCCAGCAGTGAAACTCTTAGGTGGCGTGGGGATACGCAGTATTTT; D: -; V: TRBV6-1; size: -; J: TRBJ2-3
CDR3: CASSLDRGSLYGYTF; DNA: TGCGCCAGCAGCTTGGACAGGGGAAGTTTGTACGGCTACACCTTC; D: TRBD1; V: TRBV5-1; size: few; J: TRBJ1-2
CDR3: CASSSYIGIQYF; DNA: TGTGCCAGCAGTTCATATATTGGCATTCAGTACTTC; D: -; V: TRBV12-3/TRBV12-4; size: many; J: TRBJ2-4
CDR3: CSASRGPPYNEQFF; DNA: TGCAGCGCCTCACGGGGGCCCCCCTACAATGAGCAGTTCTTC; D: -; V: TRBV29-1; size: many; J: TRBJ2-1
CDR3: CASSGAGTGELFF; DNA: TGTGCCAGTTCGGGCGCTGGCACCGGGGAGCTGTTTTTT; D: -; V: TRBV6-4; size: few; J: TRBJ2-2
CDR3: CSAPPSSTSEADTQYF; DNA: TGCAGTGCGCCCCCCTCCTCGACTAGCGAGGCAGATACGCAGTATTTT; D: TRBD2; V: TRBV20-1; size: -; J: TRBJ2-3
CDR3: CASRSTGRNSPLHF; DNA: TGTGCCAGCAGGTCGACAGGCCGGAATTCACCCCTCCACTTT; D: -; V: TRBV25-1; size: -; J: TRBJ1-6
CDR3: CASSLGSAGSTDTQYF; DNA: TGTGCCAGCAGTTTAGGCTCTGCCGGGTCCACAGATACGCAGTATTTT; D: -; V: TRBV12-3/TRBV12-4; size: many; J: TRBJ2-3
CDR3: CASSLGRGPNTEAFF; DNA: TGTGCCAGCAGCTTAGGTCGCGGCCCGAACACTGAAGCTTTCTTT; D: -; V: TRBV11-2; size: -; J: TRBJ1-1
CDR3: CASSHTTGTENTEAFF; DNA: TGTGCCAGCAGCCACACCACCGGGACAGAGAACACTGAAGCTTTCTTT; D: TRBD1; V: TRBV3-1; size: few; J: TRBJ1-1
CDR3: CAGSSYSTGQKEQFF; DNA: TGTGCCGGCAGTTCCTACTCCACGGGACAAAAGGAGCAGTTCTTC; D: -; V: TRBV6-5; size: -; J: TRBJ2-1
CDR3: CAWSVWRRATNEKLFF; DNA: TGTGCCTGGAGTGTATGGAGACGAGCAACTAATGAAAAACTGTTTTTT; D: -; V: TRBV30; size: few; J: TRBJ1-4
CDR3: CASSFSLQPSETQYF; DNA: TGTGCCAGCAGCTTTAGCCTACAGCCCTCGGAGACCCAGTACTTC; D: -; V: TRBV7-2; size: -; J: TRBJ2-5
CDR3: CASSVGLAASDNEQFF; DNA: TGTGCCAGCAGCGTAGGGCTAGCGGCGTCAGACAATGAGCAGTTCTTC; D: TRBD2; V: TRBV9; size: -; J: TRBJ2-1
CDR3: CSAFPPSDYGYTF; DNA: TGCAGCGCCTTTCCACCAAGCGACTATGGCTACACCTTC; D: -; V: TRBV29-1; size: -; J: TRBJ1-2
CDR3: CASSLRGTQYF; DNA: TGTGCCAGCAGCTTACGCGGGACCCAGTACTTC; D: -; V: TRBV7-2; size: -; J: TRBJ2-5
CDR3: CSVEDAGQSSTDTQYF; DNA: TGCAGCGTTGAAGACGCGGGACAGTCCAGCACAGATACGCAGTATTTT; D: -; V: TRBV29-1; size: -; J: TRBJ2-3
CDR3: CASSLRDRVWADTQYF; DNA: TGCGCCAGCAGCTTGCGGGACAGGGTTTGGGCAGATACGCAGTATTTT; D: TRBD1; V: TRBV5-1; size: -; J: TRBJ2-3
CDR3: CSARPTGVRETEAFF; DNA: TGCAGTGCTAGGCCCACAGGGGTTCGTGAGACTGAAGCTTTCTTT; D: TRBD1; V: TRBV20-1; size: -; J: TRBJ1-1
CDR3: CASSLWEETQYF; DNA: TGTGCCAGCAGCTTGTGGGAAGAGACCCAGTACTTC; D: -; V: TRBV7-6; size: few; J: TRBJ2-5
CDR3: CATKAGWNNEQFF; DNA: TGTGCCACCAAGGCGGGTTGGAACAATGAGCAGTTCTTC; D: -; V: TRBV24-1; size: few; J: TRBJ2-1
CDR3: CASGQSNQPQHF; DNA: TGTGCCAGCGGCCAGTCCAATCAGCCCCAGCATTTT; D: -; V: TRBV7-6; size: -; J: TRBJ1-5
CDR3: CASSSDRGLGIQYF; DNA: TGTGCCAGCAGTTCGGACAGGGGGCTGGGAATTCAGTACTTC; D: TRBD1; V: TRBV27; size: -; J: TRBJ2-4
CDR3: CAISDAVRSSTDTQYF; DNA: TGTGCCATCAGTGACGCGGTTCGATCTAGCACAGATACGCAGTATTTT; D: -; V: TRBV10-3; size: -; J: TRBJ2-3
CDR3: CSVEDRTGDSTEAFF; DNA: TGCAGCGTTGAAGATCGGACAGGGGATTCCACTGAAGCTTTCTTT; D: TRBD1; V: TRBV29-1; size: few; J: TRBJ1-1
CDR3: CASSLRASLETQYF; DNA: TGTGCCAGCAGTTTAAGGGCTAGCCTAGAAACGCAGTATTTT; D: -; V: TRBV28; size: -; J: TRBJ2-3
CDR3: CASSSKARLMMNNEQFF; DNA: TGTGCCAGCAGCTCCAAGGCTCGACTCATGATGAACAATGAGCAGTTCTTC; D: -; V: TRBV7-9; size: many; J: TRBJ2-1
CDR3: CASSVVGGGNGYTF; DNA: TGTGCCAGCAGCGTAGTGGGAGGGGGCAATGGCTACACCTTC; D: TRBD1; V: TRBV9; size: many; J: TRBJ1-2
CDR3: CASKEERRSTEAFF; DNA: TGTGCCAGCAAAGAGGAGAGACGATCCACTGAAGCTTTCTTT; D: -; V: TRBV2; size: -; J: TRBJ1-1
CDR3: CASSPGSAKNIQYF; DNA: TGTGCCAGCAGCCCCGGGTCGGCCAAAAACATTCAGTACTTC; D: -; V: TRBV6-6; size: many; J: TRBJ2-4
CDR3: CASSLEGSSYGYTF; DNA: TGTGCCAGCAGTTTAGAGGGGTCTAGCTATGGCTACACCTTC; D: -; V: TRBV12-3/TRBV12-4; size: -; J: TRBJ1-2
CDR3: CASSLLAGGYNEQFF; DNA: TGTGCCAGCAGTTTGCTAGCGGGGGGCTACAATGAGCAGTTCTTC; D: TRBD2; V: TRBV6-5; size: -; J: TRBJ2-1
CDR3: CASSPYTSTYYYNEQFF; DNA: TGTGCCAGCAGTCCCTACACTAGCACCTATTACTACAATGAGCAGTTCTTC; D: -; V: TRBV28; size: -; J: TRBJ2-1
CDR3: CASSEATAQYYGYTF; DNA: TGTGCCAGCAGTGAAGCAACAGCCCAGTACTATGGCTACACCTTC; D: -; V: TRBV6-1; size: -; J: TRBJ1-2
CDR3: CASSPQGRGTSGANVLTF; DNA: TGTGCCAGCAGCCCACAAGGTAGGGGCACATCTGGGGCCAACGTCCTGACTTTC; D: -; V: TRBV7-9; size: many; J: TRBJ2-6
CDR3: CASSTRGQSNNQPQHF; DNA: TGTGCCAGTAGTACCCGTGGGCAGAGCAACAATCAGCCCCAGCATTTT; D: -; V: TRBV19; size: few; J: TRBJ1-5
CDR3: CSAARTRNQPQHF; DNA: TGCAGTGCGGCCCGGACCCGCAATCAGCCCCAGCATTTT; D: -; V: TRBV20-1; size: -; J: TRBJ1-5
CDR3: CASSARPDQETQYF; DNA: TGTGCCAGCAGTGCCCGTCCAGACCAAGAGACCCAGTACTTC; D: -; V: TRBV6-1; size: few; J: TRBJ2-5
CDR3: CASSLQGAGSYNSPLHF; DNA: TGTGCCAGCAGTTTGCAGGGGGCTGGGTCCTATAATTCACCCCTCCACTTT; D: TRBD1; V: TRBV28; size: -; J: TRBJ1-6
CDR3: CASSLGQRNTEAFF; DNA: TGTGCCAGCAGCTTAGGGCAGCGGAACACTGAAGCTTTCTTT; D: -; V: TRBV2; size: few; J: TRBJ1-1
CDR3: CSARGRETGPQYF; DNA: TGCAGTGCTAGAGGAAGGGAGACAGGCCCCCAGTACTTC; D: -; V: TRBV20-1; size: few; J: TRBJ2-5
CDR3: CATSRDLTGAPGNTQYF; DNA: TGTGCCACCAGCAGAGATCTTACGGGGGCACCGGGAAATACGCAGTATTTT; D: -; V: TRBV15; size: -; J: TRBJ2-3
CDR3: CALRTPTGELFF; DNA: TGTGCCCTCCGAACCCCCACCGGGGAGCTGTTTTTT; D: -; V: TRBV6-5; size: -; J: TRBJ2-2
CDR3: CASSVTGQGDTEAFF; DNA: TGTGCCAGCAGCGTGACGGGACAGGGGGACACTGAAGCTTTCTTT; D: TRBD1; V: TRBV9; size: many; J: TRBJ1-1
CDR3: CSAPNRGSGANVLTF; DNA: TGCAGTGCCCCGAACAGGGGTTCTGGGGCCAACGTCCTGACTTTC; D: TRBD1; V: TRBV20-1; size: many; J: TRBJ2-6
CDR3: CASSQNPGAGTEAFF; DNA: TGCGCCAGCAGCCAAAACCCAGGGGCTGGCACTGAAGCTTTCTTT; D: -; V: TRBV4-1; size: few; J: TRBJ1-1
CDR3: CASRMQPSSTDTQYF; DNA: TGCGCCAGCAGGATGCAGCCTAGTAGCACAGATACGCAGTATTTT; D: -; V: TRBV5-1; size: few; J: TRBJ2-3